The 7 T cell receptor beta chains below were found in one sample sequenced in a study of T cell repertoires in cytomegalovirus infection. TCRdb passed the reads through MiXCR, listing each CDR3 protein once. The sample consists of nearly 650,000 distinct CDR3 sequences, around 24% of them appearing once. Sequencing used CD8+ T cells from PBMCs. The origin of the receptors is a human donor in good health (CMV status not recorded). Some clones in this sample may be carry-over from other donors' samples.

With respect to this clonotype: A read error may account for a junction end that differs from germline. The rearrangement uses TRBV5-6 and TRBJ1-5, with 9 bases fitting TRBD1. This CDR3 is 14 amino acids long. Germline V CDR1 and CDR2: SGHDT, YYEEEE. Here the CDR3 DNA reads TGTGTCAGCAGCCAAGGACAGGGGAATCAGCCCCAGCATTTT. It specifies CVSSQGQGNQPQHF.

This clonotype was seen many times. The chain has TRBV7-9 and TRBJ2-7, with no clear D. Trimming removed 8 bases at V and 2 bases at J, with 10 bases between. CDR3 length: 12 amino acids. Germline assignment: CDR1 SEHNR and CDR2 FQNEAQ (reference sequence). The CDR3 sequence: CASAAGPYEQYF. The CDR3 DNA reads as TGTGCCAGCGCGGCAGGCCCCTACGAGCAGTACTTC.

This rearrangement joins TRBV7-6 to TRBJ1-1, with D uncertain. The V end lost 1 base, the J end lost 6 bases, and 21 bases lay between the germline ends. The germline gives CDR1 SGHVS, CDR2 FNYEAQ. This CDR3 contains 17 residues. CDR3 DNA sequence: TGTGCCAGCAGCTTAGGAGCTAGCGCAATACAGACACCTGAAGCTTTCTTT. Translated, it gives CASSLGASAIQTPEAFF.

The rearrangement links TRBV7-8 to TRBJ2-3; D is possibly TRBD2 (5 bases). The ends were cut back, 0 bases at V and 2 bases at J, with 9 bases in the middle. The CDR3 is 15 residues long. CDR1 is SGHVS, CDR2 FQNEAQ, per germline. CDR3 loop: CASSLAVGNTDTQYF. Written as DNA, the CDR3 is TGTGCCAGCAGCTTAGCTGTCGGGAACACAGATACGCAGTATTTT.

In the case of this clonotype: Being one base from a much bigger clone, this may be a read error. V gene TRBV7-6 combines with J gene TRBJ2-7, with TRBD1 identical over 12 bases. This CDR3 region has 15 residues. Germline assignment: CDR1 SGHVS and CDR2 FNYEAQ. J was trimmed by 4 bases and V by 5 bases; bases with no gene match: 6. CDR3 amino acids: CASSPTGQGAYEQYF. The CDR3 coding sequence is TGTGCCAGCAGCCCGACGGGACAGGGGGCTTACGAGCAGTACTTC.

This clonotype was counted ten times or more. The genes are TRBV20-1 and TRBJ1-1; unclear D gene. The germline CDR1 and CDR2 sequences are DFQATT and SNEGSKA (reference sequence). The CDR3 is made up of 13 amino acids. Trimming stripped 3 bases from V and 0 bases from J, with 8 bases between. The CDR3 loop reads CSARPRMNTEAFF. DNA for the CDR3: TGCAGTGCTAGGCCCAGAATGAACACTGAAGCTTTCTTT.

CDR3 residues: CASSHRTGRNTEAFF. The DNA for the CDR3 is TGCGCCAGCAGCCACAGGACAGGGAGGAACACTGAAGCTTTCTTT. This sequence joins TRBV4-1 and TRBJ1-1, with TRBD1 identical over 8 bases. CDR3 size: 15 residues. V lost 3 bases to trimming and J lost 1 base; unmatched junction nucleotides: 4. Germline CDR1 reads MGHRA; CDR2 reads YSYEKL.